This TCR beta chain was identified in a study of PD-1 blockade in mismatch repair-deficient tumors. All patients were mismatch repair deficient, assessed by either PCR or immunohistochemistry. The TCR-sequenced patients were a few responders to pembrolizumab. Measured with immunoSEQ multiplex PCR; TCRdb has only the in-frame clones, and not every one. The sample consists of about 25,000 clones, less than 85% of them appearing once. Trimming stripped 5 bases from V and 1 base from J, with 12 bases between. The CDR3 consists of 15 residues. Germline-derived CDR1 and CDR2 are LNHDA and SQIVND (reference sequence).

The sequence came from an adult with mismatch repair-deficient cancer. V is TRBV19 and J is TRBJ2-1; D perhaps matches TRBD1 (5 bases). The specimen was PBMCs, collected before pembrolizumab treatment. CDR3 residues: CASSSGPLSYNEQFF. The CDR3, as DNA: TGTGCCAGTAGTTCAGGGCCCCTTTCCTACAATGAGCAGTTCTTC.